Included here is one T cell receptor beta chain sequence, with context. In the original processing: The authors estimated nucleated cell counts from reference gene primer amplification. TCRdb's table, derived via immunoSEQ multiplex PCR, lists solely in-frame clones and lacks some. The V and J calls and the clone size are those of that table, but D and trimming were determined from the DNA. The sample yields approximately 490,000 clones, more than 85% seen once. Membership in each cohort depended on participant-reported clinical history. These data are taken from a study of blood T cell repertoires in COVID-19. Study in general: Specimens from acute and convalescent COVID-19 originated in the United States, Italy and Spain. PBMCs, B-cell-depleted T cells, or T cells provided the cDNA or gDNA that made up the material.

The clonotype originates from a woman aged 60-75 years who had recovered from COVID-19. Material: PBMCs or T cells enriched from blood (not recorded which).

In DNA, the CDR3 is TGTGCCAGCAGCCCCAGGGTTTGGCCCCAGCATTTT. It codes for CASSPRVWPQHF. The chain joins TRBV12-3 or TRBV12-4 to TRBJ1-5; D perhaps matches TRBD1 (5 bases). The CDR3 has 12 amino acids. Trimming removed 6 bases from V and 9 bases from J, with 12 bases in between.